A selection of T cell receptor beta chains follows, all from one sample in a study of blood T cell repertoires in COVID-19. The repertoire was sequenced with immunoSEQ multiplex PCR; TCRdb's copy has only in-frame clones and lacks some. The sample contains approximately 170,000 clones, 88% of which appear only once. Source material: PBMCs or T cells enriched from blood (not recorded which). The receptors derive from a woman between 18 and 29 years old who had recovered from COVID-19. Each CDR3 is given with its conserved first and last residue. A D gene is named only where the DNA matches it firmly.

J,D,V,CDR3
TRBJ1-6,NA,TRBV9,CASSVADGNSYNSPLHF
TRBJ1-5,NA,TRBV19,CASSIVLGGYNQPQHF
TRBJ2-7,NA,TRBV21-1,CASSNGGSYEQYF
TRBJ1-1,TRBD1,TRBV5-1,CASSLEGQGSTEAFF
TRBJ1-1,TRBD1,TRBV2,CAITPNRGGTEAFF
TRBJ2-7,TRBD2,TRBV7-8,CASSLAGLAGSYEQYF
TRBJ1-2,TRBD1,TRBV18,CASSRGQSYGYTF
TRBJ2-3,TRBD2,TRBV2,CASSQEVAGVGTQYF
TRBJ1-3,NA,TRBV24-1,CATSDGWENTIYF
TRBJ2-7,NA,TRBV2,CASRTPSSSEQYF
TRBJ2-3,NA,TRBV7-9,CASSLRDITSTDTQYF
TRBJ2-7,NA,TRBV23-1,CASRKPQGCLSYEQYF
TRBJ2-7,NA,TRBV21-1,CASSKRSSGTHEQYF
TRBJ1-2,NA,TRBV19,CASTPDRYGYTF
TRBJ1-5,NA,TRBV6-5,CASRAEGLGNQPQHF
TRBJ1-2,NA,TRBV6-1,CASLDSLNYGYTF
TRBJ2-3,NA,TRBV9,CASSVVGGDTDTQYF
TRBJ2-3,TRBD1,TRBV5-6,CASSSGTGPADTQYF